This T cell receptor beta chain was identified during a study of T-cell reconstitution after alpha-beta-depleted transplantation in children. Study results and caveats: By one year post-transplant, T-cell counts and diversity largely arose from T cells that were newly produced. Recipient T cells and thymic progenitors that survived were the source of the high TCRbeta diversity seen at day 60 in some patients. It was reported that alpha-beta T cells came from several hundred expanded graft clones (about two months after transplant).

The CDR3 runs 14 residues. Germline lookup yields CDR1 SQVTM and CDR2 ANQGSEA. V gave up 3 bases and J gave up 4 bases; unmatched junction bases: 6. Unique molecular identifiers were used in preparing the TCRbeta library. A single record per CDR3 protein comes from TCRdb applying MiXCR to the PCR reads. Seen here are hundreds of thousands of distinct CDR3 sequences, around 13% observed once, and the top ten hold 2% to 2.5%. Comment on this clonotype: Its antigen is still unknown.

The input for sequencing was PBMCs, mostly from graft donor cells, taken 360 days after TCRalphabeta/CD19-depleted stem cell transplant. This rearrangement joins TRBV29-1 to TRBJ2-1; 7 bases align to TRBD2. This TCR came from a male patient aged 10 to 17 who had a stem cell transplant for acute myeloid leukemia, so the T cells may come from the graft donor. DNA of the CDR3: TGCAGCGTTGAGGGAGGGACGGGATACAATGAGCAGTTCTTC. Protein product: CSVEGGTGYNEQFF.